These T cell receptor beta chains were read from a single sample in a study of blood T cell repertoires in COVID-19. Libraries were prepared by immunoSEQ multiplex PCR; TCRdb keeps only in-frame clonotypes and omits some of them. Here the sample spans around 200,000 clones, approximately 86% being singletons. Sequencing was carried out using PBMCs or T cells enriched from blood (not recorded which). The source of these receptors is a woman aged 30 to 39 who had been exposed to COVID-19. Both conserved end residues are part of each CDR3. The D gene is left open where the match is weak. Rows give clone size only sometimes, using once, few, many, or a class for an expanded clone.

j_call clone_size d_call v_call cdr3_nt cdr3_aa
TRBJ1-4 NA NA TRBV2 TGTGCCAACTCCTTGGGGGGAGGCCCTGAAAAACTGTTTTTT CANSLGGGPEKLFF
TRBJ2-7 NA TRBD2 TRBV19 TGTGCCAGTAGCCCCGGGACTACCTACGAGCAGTACTTC CASSPGTTYEQYF
TRBJ1-1 NA NA TRBV12-3/TRBV12-4 TGTGCCAGCAGCCAAACAGGGAACACTGAAGCTTTCTTT CASSQTGNTEAFF
TRBJ1-5 NA NA TRBV12-5 TGTGCTAGTGGTTTGGCCGTACCACGTAGGGGTGATCAGCCCCAGCATTTT CASGLAVPRRGDQPQHF
TRBJ2-7 NA NA TRBV18 TGTGCCAGCTCACCAAACCCCGCGAGCTCCTACGAGCAGTACTTC CASSPNPASSYEQYF
TRBJ2-7 NA NA TRBV2 TGTGCCAGCAGATTACTAGCCCGCGAGCAGTACTTC CASRLLAREQYF
TRBJ2-7 NA TRBD1 TRBV7-2 TGTGCCAGCAGCTTAGGACAGGGGGCGAGGTACGAGCAGTACTTC CASSLGQGARYEQYF
TRBJ2-7 NA TRBD2 TRBV3-1/TRBV3-2 TGTGCCAGCAGCCAAGAGGGGACTAGCGGGGTCCACGAGCAGTACTTC CASSQEGTSGVHEQYF
TRBJ1-2 NA NA TRBV5-1 TGCGCCAGCAGCCGCCTACAGGGAGATGGCTACACCTTC CASSRLQGDGYTF
TRBJ2-5 NA TRBD1 TRBV18 TGTGCCAGCTCACCGGACAGGCCACAAGAGACCCAGTACTTC CASSPDRPQETQYF
TRBJ2-1 once NA TRBV5-6 TGTGCCAGCAGCTTGAAGGAGCCCCTGTCCTACAATGAGCAGTTCTTC CASSLKEPLSYNEQFF
TRBJ1-2 NA TRBD1 TRBV12-5 TGTGCTAGCGCTGGACAGGTCTATGGCTACACCTTC CASAGQVYGYTF
TRBJ1-4 NA NA TRBV5-1 TGCGCCAGCAGCCCCTCGGACAGTATTAATGAAAAACTGTTTTTT CASSPSDSINEKLFF
TRBJ1-1 NA NA TRBV18 TGTGCCAGCTCACCGACAGGCTTCATGAACACTGAAGCTTTCTTT CASSPTGFMNTEAFF
TRBJ1-2 few TRBD1 TRBV7-6 TGTGCCAGCAGCTCGGACAGGGGGCTTGGCTACACCTTC CASSSDRGLGYTF
TRBJ1-1 NA TRBD1 TRBV2 TGTGCCACCAACTCCCAGGGGGATATGAACACTGAAGCTTTCTTT CATNSQGDMNTEAFF
TRBJ1-4 NA NA TRBV18 TGTGCCAGCTCCGGTGTAAATGAAAAACTGTTTTTT CASSGVNEKLFF
TRBJ1-2 NA TRBD1 TRBV5-1 TGCGCCAGCAGCTTGGAGACAGGGGCCAATAACTATGGCTACACCTTC CASSLETGANNYGYTF
TRBJ1-2 NA NA TRBV6-5 TGTGCCAGCGGATGGGGGGAAAACTATGGCTACACCTTC CASGWGENYGYTF
TRBJ1-4 NA TRBD1 TRBV19 TGTGCCAGTAGTAAGCCGGGACAGGCAGATGAAAAACTGTTTTTT CASSKPGQADEKLFF
TRBJ1-1 NA TRBD1 TRBV6-5 TGTGCCAGCAGTGACTCTACAGGGGGCCGAACTGAAGCTTTCTTT CASSDSTGGRTEAFF
TRBJ1-5 once NA TRBV3-1/TRBV3-2 TGTGCCAGCAGCCCCGGACAGAAAAATCAGCCCCAGCATTTT CASSPGQKNQPQHF
TRBJ1-2 NA NA TRBV30 TGTGCCTGCCGCGGCAGGGGAGCTAACTATGGCTACACCTTC CACRGRGANYGYTF
TRBJ1-5 NA TRBD1 TRBV2 TGTGCCAGCAGGAGACAAGGGACAGCCTCAAATCAGCCCCAGCATTTT CASRRQGTASNQPQHF
TRBJ2-7 NA TRBD2 TRBV10-3 TGTGCCATCAGTGAGAGGGGAGCGGGGGGTCCCCGGGAGCAGTACTTC CAISERGAGGPREQYF
TRBJ2-7 NA TRBD1 TRBV12-5 TGTGCTAGTGGTTTGGACACGACAGGGCCCTACGAGCAGTACTTC CASGLDTTGPYEQYF
TRBJ2-7 NA TRBD2 TRBV11-3 TGTGCCAGCAGCTTAGAGCTCGGGGGGGGGACCTACGAGCAGTACTTC CASSLELGGGTYEQYF
TRBJ2-4 NA TRBD2 TRBV5-1 TGCGCCAGCAGCTTGGCGGCGGGGGGGCGGAACATTCAGTACTTC CASSLAAGGRNIQYF
TRBJ2-2 NA TRBD1 TRBV25-1 TGTGCCAGCAGTGCGGGACAGGTGCTCACCGGGGAGCTGTTTTTT CASSAGQVLTGELFF
TRBJ1-4 NA TRBD1 TRBV6-5 TGTGCCAGCTTACAGGGGGTTAATGAAAAACTGTTTTTT CASLQGVNEKLFF
TRBJ1-3 few NA TRBV29-1 TGCAGCGTGATTACAGGGAGCTCTGGAAACACCATATATTTT CSVITGSSGNTIYF
TRBJ2-1 NA NA TRBV7-3 TGTGCCAGCAGCCGCAGTAAAAACGGGGAGCAGTTCTTC CASSRSKNGEQFF
TRBJ1-1 NA TRBD1 TRBV2 TGTGCCAGCAGTGAAAGAGGGGGCAACACTGAAGCTTTCTTT CASSERGGNTEAFF
TRBJ1-2 NA NA TRBV5-4 TGTGCCAGCAGCCAGGACACCCTCTATGGCTACACCTTC CASSQDTLYGYTF
TRBJ1-5 NA NA TRBV2 TGTGCCTCAGCAGGGTCTGGACAGAGTAGCAATCAGCCCCAGCATTTT CASAGSGQSSNQPQHF
TRBJ1-2 NA TRBD1 TRBV4-2 TGTGCCAGCAGCCAAGGCCCGTTTGCAGCAGGGGGCCATTATGGCTACACCTTC CASSQGPFAAGGHYGYTF
TRBJ2-2 NA TRBD1 TRBV7-9 TGTGCCAGCAGCGCACGGGACAGGGGGTCCGGGGAGCTGTTTTTT CASSARDRGSGELFF
TRBJ1-5 NA NA TRBV6-5 TGTGCCAGCAGAAAACAGGGCCAGCCCCAGCATTTT CASRKQGQPQHF
TRBJ1-2 NA NA TRBV9 TGTGCCAGCAGCCCTCAATGGGGGCTACCTAACTATGGCTACACCTTC CASSPQWGLPNYGYTF
TRBJ1-4 few TRBD1 TRBV14 TGTGCCAGCAGGGCCGGGACAGGGCGCAATGAAAAACTGTTTTTT CASRAGTGRNEKLFF
TRBJ1-2 NA NA TRBV5-6 TGTGCCAGCAGAGACAGGCAACGATCCTATGGCTACACCTTC CASRDRQRSYGYTF
TRBJ2-7 NA NA TRBV7-3 TGTGCCAGCAGCTTCTCCGAGACAAGCAACGAAGGCCCTGCAGCCTACGAGCAGTACTTC CASSFSETSNEGPAAYEQYF
TRBJ1-2 NA NA TRBV3-1/TRBV3-2 TGTGCCAGCAGCCAAGATGGCCCCCGGCCAGGGCCGAACTATGGCTACACCTTC CASSQDGPRPGPNYGYTF
TRBJ1-4 NA NA TRBV9 TGTGCCAGCAGCGTGACAGCAACTAATGAAAAACTGTTTTTT CASSVTATNEKLFF
TRBJ2-5 NA TRBD1 TRBV2 TGTGCCAGCAGTGACCGACAGGGTGCGGAGACCCAGTACTTC CASSDRQGAETQYF
TRBJ2-5 NA TRBD2 TRBV3-1/TRBV3-2 TGTGCCAGCAGCCCGATACTAGCGGGGGGGATTCAAGAGACCCAGTACTTC CASSPILAGGIQETQYF
TRBJ1-2 NA NA TRBV7-8 TGTGCCAGCGCAAACAGAGGGTTGGACTATGGCTACACCTTC CASANRGLDYGYTF
TRBJ1-6 NA TRBD1 TRBV3-1/TRBV3-2 TGTGCCAGCAGCCATGGGGGACAGTATAATTCACCCCTCCACTTT CASSHGGQYNSPLHF
TRBJ1-6 NA TRBD1 TRBV28 TGTGCCAGCACCCGCCAGGGGGCGCGGGATAATTCACCCCTCCACTTT CASTRQGARDNSPLHF
TRBJ2-7 few NA TRBV28 TGTGCCAGCAGACCTTGGGGCAGGGCTACCTACGAGCAGTACTTC CASRPWGRATYEQYF
TRBJ1-1 NA NA TRBV2 TGTGCCAGCAGTAGAATGGGAACGGGGTTAAAGACTGAAGCTTTCTTT CASSRMGTGLKTEAFF
TRBJ2-7 NA NA TRBV11-2 TGTGCCAGCAGCTTAGACCCCGGGTTGGGCTACGAGCAGTACTTC CASSLDPGLGYEQYF
TRBJ1-4 NA NA TRBV5-8 TGTGCCAGCAGCTTGATCCCTCCAGGTGAAAAACTGTTTTTT CASSLIPPGEKLFF
TRBJ2-7 NA NA TRBV30 TGTGCCTGGAGCGTCGGGTTGCTGAGTAGCGGACCCTACGAGCAGTACTTC CAWSVGLLSSGPYEQYF
TRBJ2-3 NA TRBD1 TRBV5-1 TGCGCCAGCAGCAGACAGGGGTCGACTAGCACAGATACGCAGTATTTT CASSRQGSTSTDTQYF
TRBJ1-2 once TRBD1 TRBV5-1 TGCGCCAGCAGCTTGTCTGGACAGGGTTATGGCTACACCTTC CASSLSGQGYGYTF
TRBJ2-3 NA TRBD1 TRBV19 TGTGCCAGTAGAACAGGGGGTGGCACAGATACGCAGTATTTT CASRTGGGTDTQYF